Following are 12 T cell receptor beta chains from one sample sequenced in a study of blood T cells in healthy people across ages. Together with a sample-barcoded 5' primer, a J-beta primer mix was included in a second PCR lasting about 7 to 11 cycles. TCRdb itself ran the 5' RACE reads through MiXCR, one entry per CDR3 protein. Here the sample spans more than 650,000 distinct CDR3 sequences, about 24% being singletons. Sequenced material: blood. Receptors originate from a man in his 70s in good health.

This clonotype was recorded a few times. The chain links TRBV6-2 or TRBV6-3 to TRBJ2-5; TRBD2 agrees at 7 bases. The J call may not be correct, given that the DNA end is closer to TRBJ2-1. This CDR3 spans 15 amino acids. Germline CDR1 MNHEY, CDR2 SVGEGT. CDR3 coding DNA: TGTGCCAGCAGTTACATGGAGCGGGATTACAATGAGCAGTTCTTC. Translating gives CASSYMERDYNEQFF.

This clonotype was detected only a few times. This rearrangement joins TRBV29-1 to TRBJ2-7; maybe TRBD1 (5 bases). This CDR3 has 13 amino acids. V gave up 7 bases and J gave up 4 bases, with 17 bases separating them. CDR1 SQVTM and CDR2 ANQGSEA come from the germline V gene. The CDR3 coding sequence is TGCAGCGCGATCAGACAGAACCAGTACGAGCAGTACTTC. The encoded protein is CSAIRQNQYEQYF.

This clonotype was recorded a few times. J is TRBJ2-1 and V is TRBV10-2; 9 nucleotides align to TRBD2. The J call may be faulty, since TRBJ2-7 better matches the DNA end. This CDR3 region has 15 residues. From germline, CDR1 is WSHSY and CDR2 SAAADI. In DNA form, the CDR3 reads TGCGCCAGCAGTGCCGGGCTAGCGGGACCCTACGAGCAGTACTTC. Its translation is CASSAGLAGPYEQYF.

This clonotype was seen only a few times. This chain connects TRBV29-1 to TRBJ2-3; D is uncertain. Trimming left V 3 bases short and J 6 bases short, with 10 bases between. The length of the CDR3 is 12 residues. Germline assignment: CDR1 SQVTM and CDR2 ANQGSEA. The CDR3 DNA reads TGCAGCGTTGACCCAATCGACGATACGCAGTATTTT. Translated: CSVDPIDDTQYF.

The rearrangement joins TRBV5-1 to TRBJ1-6, with 8 bases fitting TRBD1. Germline V gives CDR1 SGHRS, CDR2 YFSETQ. The CDR3 consists of 17 residues. Trimming cost V 1 base and J 0 bases; bases outside gene matches: 3. CDR3 in DNA: TGCGCCAGCAGCTTGAAGACAGGGGACTCCTATAATTCACCCCTCCACTTT. This encodes CASSLKTGDSYNSPLHF.

This clonotype has more than one count but fewer than ten. The V call is TRBV7-2, the J call TRBJ2-1; 10 bases line up with TRBD2. This CDR3 is built from 16 residues. The J segment lost 3 bases and the V segment lost 1 base, leaving 3 bases of the junction unmatched. Germline V CDR1 and CDR2: SGHTA, FQGNSA. For the CDR3, the DNA is TGTGCCAGCAGCTTAGGAGCGGGAGGGGTCTACAATGAGCAGTTCTTC. Protein: CASSLGAGGVYNEQFF.

CDR3 bases: TGTGCCAGCAGTGCCACGGGAGCGGGAGTGGTAGATACGCAGTATTTT. It is translated as CASSATGAGVVDTQYF. The chain recombines TRBV25-1 with TRBJ2-3; 8 nucleotides agree with TRBD2. Per germline, CDR1 MGHDK and CDR2 SYGVNS. The CDR3 has 16 amino acids. Germline trimming cut 4 bases from V and 5 bases from J; bases unmatched to any gene: 11.

The chain is built from TRBV29-1 and TRBJ2-7, with TRBD1 identical over 7 bases. The CDR3 has 11 residues. Germline-derived CDR1 and CDR2 are SQVTM and ANQGSEA. V gave up 7 bases and J gave up 3 bases; unmatched junction bases: 3. CDR3 nucleotide sequence: TGCAGCGCCAACAGGGGCTACGAGCAGTACTTC. Encoded protein: CSANRGYEQYF.

J is TRBJ1-4 and V is TRBV19, with 7 bases matching TRBD1. Looked up from germline, CDR1 is LNHDA and CDR2 is SQIVND (reference sequence). The CDR3 runs to 15 residues. Trimming cost V 4 bases and J 5 bases; bases outside gene matches: 7. The CDR3 nucleotides are TGTGCCAGTAGTACAGGAGACAGGGAGAATGAAAAACTGTTTTTT. Amino acids: CASSTGDRENEKLFF.

This clonotype was found a few times. The V and J genes are TRBV11-2 and TRBJ1-1, with D perhaps TRBD1 (6 bases). Trimming removed 5 bases at V and 0 bases at J, with 10 bases between. The CDR3 has 14 residues. The V gene's germline CDR1 is SGHAT and CDR2 FQNNGV. The chain's CDR3 is CASSGGRVNTEAFF. The CDR3 region has the DNA TGTGCCAGCAGCGGGGGCAGGGTGAACACTGAAGCTTTCTTT.

The chain carries TRBV5-6 and TRBJ2-3; D gene ambiguous. The CDR3 consists of 15 residues. Germline CDR1 is SGHDT and CDR2 is YYEEEE. V was shortened by 4 bases and J by 0 bases, with 12 bases between the two germline ends. CDR3 sequence reads: CASSQEYSSTDTQYF. DNA of the CDR3: TGTGCCAGCAGCCAAGAGTATTCCAGCACAGATACGCAGTATTTT. Based on the CDR3 plus reference TRBV5-6 and TRBJ2-3, the full variable domain is DAGVTQSPTHLIKTRGQQVTLRCSPKSGHDTVSWYQQALGQGPQFIFQYYEEEERQRGNFPDRFSGHQFPNYSSELNVNALLLGDSALYLCASSQEYSSTDTQYFGPGTRLTVL.

The sample holds a few counts of this clonotype. CDR3 sequence (DNA): TGTGCCAGCAGGGGCTTGGGGCAAGAGACCCAGTACTTC. Translated, it gives CASRGLGQETQYF. The V gene is TRBV3-1, the J gene TRBJ2-5; D not certain. Germline values: CDR1 LGHDT, CDR2 YNNKEL (reference sequence). Trimming stripped 6 bases from V and 2 bases from J, with 10 bases between. The CDR3 length is 13 residues.